These 21 T cell receptor beta chains share one sample of origin, sequenced in a study of blood T cell repertoires in COVID-19. This table comes from immunoSEQ multiplex PCR, and its TCRdb copy is limited to in-frame clones, with some not included. The data contain some 96,000 clones, around 88% of them seen just once; the ten biggest clones take up under 2%. The sequencing input was peripheral blood. The receptor set was obtained from an elderly man with acute or convalescent COVID-19.

V usage is TRBV5-1 and J usage is TRBJ1-2, with TRBD1 identical over 7 bases. This CDR3 is 15 amino acids long. Germline assignment: CDR1 SGHRS and CDR2 YFSETQ. J lost 4 bases, V lost 2 bases, and 8 bases had no gene match. This chain's CDR3 is CASSLVGGGGYGYTF. The CDR3 region has the DNA TGCGCCAGCAGCTTAGTAGGGGGCGGCGGCTATGGCTACACCTTC.

The chain employs TRBV5-6 and TRBJ1-4, with D perhaps TRBD1 (5 bases). Germline CDR1 reads SGHDT; CDR2 reads YYEEEE. V was shortened by 4 bases and J by 8 bases, with 12 bases between the two germline ends. This CDR3 contains 13 residues. The CDR3 reads CASSPGQGEKLFF. The CDR3, as DNA: TGTGCCAGCAGCCCGGGCCAGGGAGAAAAACTGTTTTTT.

The V gene is TRBV28, the J gene TRBJ1-6; TRBD1 matches at 11 bases. This CDR3 has 15 residues. Germline CDR1 reads MDHEN; CDR2 reads SYDVKM. V dropped 3 bases and J dropped 7; count of bases not matched to a gene: 2. The CDR3 DNA reads TGTGCCAGCAGTTTCGGACAGGGGGCGAATTCACCCCTCCACTTT. Encoded protein: CASSFGQGANSPLHF.

This clone was seen only a few times. The chain has TRBV5-4 and TRBJ2-5, with D tentatively TRBD2 (6 bases). V lost 3 bases, J lost 1 base, and 10 bases lay in between. Germline assignment: CDR1 SGHNT and CDR2 YYREEE (reference sequence). The length of the CDR3 is 14 residues. CDR3 coding DNA: TGTGCCAGCAGCTCTTCGGGGGTCCAAGAGACCCAGTACTTC. Residues: CASSSSGVQETQYF.

The V call is TRBV10-3, the J call TRBJ2-7; D is undetermined. The CDR3 extends over 12 amino acids. The germline V gene has CDR1 ENHRY and CDR2 SYGVKD. V lost 6 bases, J lost 2 bases, and 8 bases lay in between. CDR3 amino acids: CAIRAPAYEQYF. CDR3 in DNA: TGTGCCATCAGGGCTCCTGCCTACGAGCAGTACTTC.

The genes are TRBV25-1 and TRBJ2-2; 7 bases line up with TRBD1. This CDR3 region has 14 residues. The V and J ends lost 4 bases and 5 bases, in that order; junction bases with no gene match: 4. Germline V gene sequence: CDR1 MGHDK, CDR2 SYGVNS. CDR3 nucleotides: TGTGCCAGCAGTGTGCCAGGGGGAACCGGGGAGCTGTTTTTT. Translation gives CASSVPGGTGELFF.

The V call is TRBV28, the J call TRBJ1-2; D is possibly TRBD1 (5 bases). The CDR3 has 12 amino acids. Per the germline V gene, CDR1 is MDHEN and CDR2 is SYDVKM. V was shortened by 10 bases and J by 3 bases, with 12 bases between the two germline ends. CDR3 in amino acids: CATREGYYGYTF. DNA of the CDR3: TGTGCCACTAGGGAGGGGTACTATGGCTACACCTTC.

V usage is TRBV7-2 and J usage is TRBJ2-7; 12 bases are shared with TRBD1. The CDR3 sequence is 16 residues long. Germline CDR1 is SGHTA and CDR2 is FQGNSA. After removal of 4 bases from V and 7 bases from J, the junction contained 11 bases not matched to a gene. CDR3 loop: CASSSGQGASKGEQYF. In DNA form, the CDR3 reads TGTGCCAGCAGCTCGGGACAGGGGGCGTCCAAGGGGGAGCAGTACTTC.

V usage is TRBV10-3 and J usage is TRBJ1-6; D remains unclear. V gave up 4 bases and J gave up 7 bases, with 11 bases separating them. CDR3 length equals 14 residues. CDR1 and CDR2 (germline): ENHRY, SYGVKD. The DNA for the CDR3 is TGTGCCATCAGTGGAGTTAATCGAAATTCACCCCTCCACTTT. Translated, it gives CAISGVNRNSPLHF.

The V gene is TRBV18, the J gene TRBJ1-1; tentative D call: TRBD1 (6 bases). The CDR3 covers 12 residues. CDR1 and CDR2 from the germline V gene are KGHSH and LQKENI. V lost 0 bases and J lost 8, with 7 bases in between. The CDR3, as DNA: TGTGCCAGCTCACCACCGGGACAAGAAGCTTTCTTT. Translated: CASSPPGQEAFF. Full variable domain (outside the CDR3, taken from reference TRBV18 and TRBJ1-1): NAGVMQNPRHLVRRRGQEARLRCSPMKGHSHVYWYRQLPEEGLKFMVYLQKENIIDESGMPKERFSAEFPKEGPSILRIQQVVRGDSAAYFCASSPPGQEAFFGQGTRLTVV.

The chain employs TRBV19 and TRBJ2-2; D not resolved. Between the trimmed V and J ends, which lost 7 bases and 2 bases, there was a span of 14 bases. CDR3 size: 15 residues. Germline lookup yields CDR1 LNHDA and CDR2 SQIVND (reference sequence). This chain's CDR3 is CASTIGDTNTGELFF. CDR3 in DNA: TGTGCCAGTACCATAGGCGACACAAACACCGGGGAGCTGTTTTTT.

The chain links TRBV7-6 to TRBJ1-1; 9 bases match TRBD1. Trimming took 2 bases from V and 0 from J; bases not matched to a gene: 4. The CDR3 is made up of 16 amino acids. The germline V gene encodes CDR1 SGHVS and CDR2 FNYEAQ. The CDR3 coding sequence is TGTGCCAGCAGCTTATTAGGGGACAGGGTGAACACTGAAGCTTTCTTT. Its translation is CASSLLGDRVNTEAFF.

The rearrangement uses TRBV20-1 and TRBJ1-5; D ambiguous. Between the trimmed V and J ends, which lost 3 bases and 7 bases, there was a span of 10 bases. CDR1 and CDR2 (germline): DFQATT, SNEGSKA (reference sequence). CDR3 size: 12 residues. This chain's CDR3 is CSASDAGQPQHF. CDR3 coding DNA: TGCAGTGCTAGTGATGCAGGACAGCCCCAGCATTTT.

This clone was detected once. V is TRBV13 and J is TRBJ2-7; 13 bases are shared with TRBD2. The germline gives CDR1 PRHDT, CDR2 FYEKMQ (reference sequence). This CDR3 comprises 16 residues. V shed 3 bases and J 8 bases; nucleotides not matched to a gene: 10. This chain's CDR3 is CASSFGLAGDTGKQYF. The CDR3 DNA is TGTGCCAGCAGCTTTGGACTAGCGGGAGACACCGGCAAGCAGTACTTC.

The gene calls are TRBV14 and TRBJ2-1, with 12 bases matching TRBD2. The CDR3 runs to 16 residues. The V segment lost 4 bases and the J segment 5 bases; nucleotides outside the gene matches: 6. Germline V gene lookup returns CDR1 SGHDN and CDR2 FVKESK. CDR3 DNA sequence: TGTGCCAGCAGCCCGACTAGCGGGAGAGTGGACAATGAGCAGTTCTTC. Translation gives CASSPTSGRVDNEQFF.

The chain carries TRBV18 and TRBJ2-3; 7 nucleotides align to TRBD1. The V and J ends lost 7 bases and 0 bases, in that order; junction bases with no gene match: 7. This CDR3 is built from 15 residues. CDR1 and CDR2 (germline): KGHSH, LQKENI. CDR3 protein: CASFPGQLSTDTQYF. The CDR3 nucleotides read TGTGCCAGCTTTCCGGGACAGCTAAGCACAGATACGCAGTATTTT.

The chain is built from TRBV4-1 and TRBJ2-1, with 7 bases identical to TRBD2. V was clipped by 6 bases and J by 8 bases; unmatched bases: 13. Germline values: CDR1 MGHRA, CDR2 YSYEKL. CDR3 size: 15 residues. CDR3 DNA: TGCGCCAGCAGTATAACCGGGACTACTGCCCATGAGCAGTTCTTC. It yields the protein CASSITGTTAHEQFF.

This chain connects TRBV7-9 to TRBJ2-3, with 7 bases fitting TRBD2. The CDR3 extends over 15 amino acids. Per germline, CDR1 SEHNR and CDR2 FQNEAQ (reference sequence). V trimming: 0 bases; J trimming: 2 bases; junction bases outside the gene matches: 2. The chain's CDR3 is CASSLASGATDTQYF. CDR3 DNA: TGTGCCAGCAGCTTAGCAAGCGGGGCCACAGATACGCAGTATTTT.

The chain combines TRBV11-2 with TRBJ2-1; 11 bases line up with TRBD2. CDR3 length: 18 residues. The germline V gene has CDR1 SGHAT and CDR2 FQNNGV. V lost 1 base, J lost 6 bases, and 11 bases stayed unmatched. CDR3 in amino acids: CASSLGLAGRQGGNEQFF. The CDR3 region has the DNA TGTGCCAGCAGCTTAGGACTAGCGGGACGTCAAGGGGGCAATGAGCAGTTCTTC.

This chain joins TRBV18 and TRBJ2-2; unclear D gene. Germline V gene data show CDR1 as KGHSH and CDR2 as LQKENI. The CDR3 consists of 14 residues. Trimming left V 2 bases short and J 1 base short, with 5 bases between. The CDR3 region is CASSPVWNTGELFF. DNA of the CDR3: TGTGCCAGCTCACCAGTATGGAACACCGGGGAGCTGTTTTTT.

Written as DNA, the CDR3 is TGTGCCAGCAGTTCCCGGACTAGCGGGCCCTGGGAGCAGTACTTC. It is translated as CASSSRTSGPWEQYF. This sequence joins TRBV27 and TRBJ2-7, with 11 bases identical to TRBD2. The V and J ends lost 4 bases and 7 bases, in that order; junction bases with no gene match: 9. CDR1 MNHEY and CDR2 SMNVEV come from the germline V gene (reference sequence). This CDR3 region has 15 residues.